A single sample gave rise to the 10 T cell receptor beta chains below, sequenced in a study of blood T cell repertoires in COVID-19. Sequencing was performed with immunoSEQ multiplex PCR; in TCRdb, only in-frame clones are kept and a portion is missing. The sample records around 200,000 clones, roughly nine tenths being singletons. Sequencing was carried out using peripheral blood. The source of these receptors is a man in his 70s with active or convalescent COVID-19.

The chain carries TRBV30 and TRBJ1-4; TRBD1 matches at 10 bases. This CDR3 is 18 amino acids long. CDR1 is GTSNPN and CDR2 is SVGIG in the germline V gene (reference sequence). V shed 0 bases and J 0 bases; nucleotides not matched to a gene: 7. The CDR3 loop is CAWSVGTGVQPTNEKLFF. In DNA, the CDR3 is TGTGCCTGGAGTGTAGGGACAGGGGTCCAACCAACTAATGAAAAACTGTTTTTT.

CDR3 coding DNA: TGCGCCAGCAGCCAAGGGTACAGGGATTATGGCTACACCTTC. It encodes CASSQGYRDYGYTF. V usage is TRBV4-1 and J usage is TRBJ1-2, with D possibly matching TRBD1 (6 bases). V lost 1 base, J lost 5 bases, and 11 bases lay in between. Germline CDR1 reads MGHRA; CDR2 reads YSYEKL. This CDR3 contains 14 residues.

The genes are TRBV4-3 and TRBJ1-1; TRBD1 is a possible D gene (5 bases). This CDR3 contains 16 residues. Germline values: CDR1 LGHNA, CDR2 YSLEER. V shed 4 bases and J shed 3 bases, with 18 bases lying between them. The CDR3 loop reads CASSPRGGTIDTEAFF. The CDR3, as DNA: TGCGCCAGCAGCCCTCGGGGTGGGACTATCGACACTGAAGCTTTCTTT.

The sample holds a few counts of this clone. The chain employs TRBV19 and TRBJ2-1; D unclear. CDR1 is LNHDA, CDR2 SQIVND, per germline (reference sequence). V lost 5 bases, J lost 4 bases, and 6 bases lay in between. This CDR3 spans 12 amino acids. The CDR3 DNA reads TGTGCCAGTAGTCTTCAGTACAATGAGCAGTTCTTC. This gives the protein CASSLQYNEQFF.

The rearrangement uses TRBV12-3 or TRBV12-4 and TRBJ1-1, with TRBD1 identical over 7 bases. The V and J ends lost 10 bases and 3 bases, in that order; junction bases with no gene match: 8. The CDR3 runs 13 residues. CDR3 amino acids: CAKKTGSHTEAFF. The CDR3 DNA is TGTGCCAAGAAGACAGGGAGTCACACTGAAGCTTTCTTT.

A single count supports this clone. This chain joins TRBV9 and TRBJ2-1; 10 positions match TRBD1. The CDR3 covers 15 residues. Trimming cost V 4 bases and J 7 bases; bases outside gene matches: 8. Germline CDR1 is SGDLS and CDR2 is YYNGEE. CDR3 sequence: CASSLLTGGTNEQFF. The CDR3, as DNA: TGTGCCAGCAGCTTATTGACAGGGGGCACGAATGAGCAGTTCTTC.

The chain employs TRBV18 and TRBJ2-5, with 10 bases that match TRBD1. From germline, CDR1 is KGHSH and CDR2 LQKENI. The V segment lost 2 bases and the J segment 5 bases; nucleotides outside the gene matches: 5. CDR3 length: 15 amino acids. The chain's CDR3 is CASSPRTGGTETQYF. CDR3 DNA sequence: TGTGCCAGCTCACCAAGGACAGGGGGGACGGAGACCCAGTACTTC.

V is TRBV6-2 or TRBV6-3 and J is TRBJ1-5, with 7 nucleotides matching TRBD1. V lost 5 bases, J lost 0 bases, and 4 bases stayed unmatched. The CDR3 is 15 residues long. Germline CDR1 is MNHEY and CDR2 is SVGEGT. CDR3 loop: CASSRTGLSNQPQHF. CDR3 DNA sequence: TGTGCCAGCAGTAGGACAGGCCTTAGCAATCAGCCCCAGCATTTT.

The chain combines TRBV7-9 with TRBJ2-2; D is possibly TRBD1 (7 bases). The CDR3 is made up of 15 amino acids. V dropped 5 bases and J dropped 7 bases, with 17 bases sitting between them. From germline, CDR1 is SEHNR and CDR2 FQNEAQ (reference sequence). In DNA form, the CDR3 reads TGTGCCAGCAGCACCAGGGGGGAGGTCGGCGGGGAGCTGTTTTTT. Translated, it gives CASSTRGEVGGELFF. The whole variable domain, filled in from reference TRBV7-9 and TRBJ2-2, reads DTGVSQNPRHKITKRGQNVTFRCDPISEHNRLYWYRQTLGQGPEFLTYFQNEAQLEKSRLLSDRFSAERPKGSFSTLEIQRTEQGDSAMYLCASSTRGEVGGELFFGEGSRLTVL.

The V and J genes are TRBV30 and TRBJ2-5, with TRBD2 identical over 12 bases. After removal of 3 bases from V and 4 bases from J, the junction contained 3 bases not matched to a gene. Looked up from germline, CDR1 is GTSNPN and CDR2 is SVGIG (reference sequence). The CDR3 has 14 residues. CDR3 sequence: CAWSPGLAGETQYF. CDR3 nucleotides: TGTGCCTGGAGCCCGGGACTAGCGGGAGAGACCCAGTACTTC. The full variable domain, completed using reference TRBV30 and TRBJ2-5, is SQTIHQWPATLVQPVGSPLSLECTVEGTSNPNLYWYRQAAGRGLQLLFYSVGIGQISSEVPQNLSASRPQDRQFILSSKKLLLSDSGFYLCAWSPGLAGETQYFGPGTRLLVL.